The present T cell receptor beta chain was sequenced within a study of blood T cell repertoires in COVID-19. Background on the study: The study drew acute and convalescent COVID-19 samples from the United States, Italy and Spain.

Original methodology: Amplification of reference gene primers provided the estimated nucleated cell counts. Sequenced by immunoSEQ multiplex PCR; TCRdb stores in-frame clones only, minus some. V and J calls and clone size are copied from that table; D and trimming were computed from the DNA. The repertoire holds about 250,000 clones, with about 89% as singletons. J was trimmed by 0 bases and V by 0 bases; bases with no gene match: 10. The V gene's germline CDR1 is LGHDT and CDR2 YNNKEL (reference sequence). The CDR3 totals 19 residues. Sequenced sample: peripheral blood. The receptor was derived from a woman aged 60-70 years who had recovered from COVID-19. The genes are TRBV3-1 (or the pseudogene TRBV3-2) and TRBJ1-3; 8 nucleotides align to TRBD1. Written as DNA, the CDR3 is TGTGCCAGCAGCCAAGATCTAGTAGACAGGGGATTCTCTGGAAACACCATATATTTT. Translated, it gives CASSQDLVDRGFSGNTIYF.